The clone carrying this T cell receptor beta chain was picked up a small number of times. Its target is unknown. The sample belongs to a study of T cells after yellow fever vaccination. The length of the CDR3 is 17 residues. V shed 0 bases, J shed 2 bases, and the junction held 7 bases outside the gene matches. Germline lookup yields CDR1 DFQATT and CDR2 SNEGSKA (reference sequence). Notes on the study in general: The CD4 compartment and the CD8 compartment contained a small share of clonotypes in common.

Template switching by 5'RACE produced TCR cDNA, adding a universal primer site and UMIs. MiXCR, applied by TCRdb to the 5' RACE reads, yields one record per CDR3 protein. This repertoire shows some 150,000 distinct CDR3 sequences, about 10% found once; its top ten account for 35% to 40%. This sequence originates from a man in his late teens or twenties who received the YFV17D yellow fever vaccine. The chain carries TRBV20-1 and TRBJ2-1; 10 nucleotides line up with TRBD1. The sample in question was CD8+ T cells sorted from PBMCs, obtained 15 days after the yellow fever booster vaccination. CDR3 in amino acids: CSARDGGQGVAYNEQFF. CDR3 bases: TGCAGTGCTAGAGATGGAGGACAGGGGGTCGCCTACAATGAGCAGTTCTTC.